The 30 T cell receptor beta chains listed next were all sequenced from one sample in a study of CD8+CD57+ T cells in acquired aplastic anemia. For CDR3 and TCR beta VDJ profiling, genomic DNA was the template used. MiXCR, run by TCRdb on the reads, gives a single entry per CDR3 protein. This table has 150,000 to 200,000 distinct CDR3 sequences, roughly 48% appearing once. The specimen was sorted CD4+, CD8+, or CD8+CD57+ T cells (not recorded which) from PBMCs. The receptors come from a human donor in good health.

This clonotype was found many times. This sequence joins TRBV19 and TRBJ2-2, with D perhaps matching TRBD2 (6 bases). The V and J ends lost 7 bases and 4 bases respectively, with 13 bases between them. Germline V gene data show CDR1 as LNHDA and CDR2 as SQIVND (reference sequence). The CDR3 length is 14 residues. In DNA, the CDR3 is TGTGCCAGTATAAATACCGGGGGCACCGGGGAGCTGTTTTTT. Its translation: CASINTGGTGELFF.

This clonotype was counted many times. This chain uses TRBV7-3 with TRBJ2-7, with 13 bases aligning to TRBD2. This CDR3 is built from 18 residues. V shed 6 bases, J shed 3 bases, and the junction held 14 bases outside the gene matches. Germline V CDR1 and CDR2: SGHTA, FQGTGA. The CDR3 DNA reads as TGTGCCAGCAGTTTCACCACTCGACTAGCGGGAGGTCTCTACGAGCAGTACTTC. It translates to CASSFTTRLAGGLYEQYF.

In the case of this clonotype: A much bigger clone sits one base away, suggesting this may be a read error. The CDR3 sequence is CASSLRTGSHEQFF. The CDR3 DNA reads TGTGCCAGCAGCTTACGGACAGGGAGCCATGAGCAGTTCTTC. The chain has TRBV7-3 and TRBJ2-1; 8 bases are a match to TRBD1. The CDR3 has 14 residues. Germline V gives CDR1 SGHTA, CDR2 FQGTGA. V trimming: 2 bases; J trimming: 8 bases; junction bases outside the gene matches: 5.

This clonotype was recorded many times. V gene TRBV18 combines with J gene TRBJ2-5; 7 bases map to TRBD2. This CDR3 is 13 amino acids long. The V and J ends lost 3 bases and 3 bases, in that order; junction bases with no gene match: 1. Germline lookup yields CDR1 KGHSH and CDR2 LQKENI. Here the CDR3 reads CASSPAGEETQYF. CDR3 coding DNA: TGTGCCAGCTCACCTGCGGGGGAAGAGACCCAGTACTTC.

The CDR3 coding sequence is TGCAGCGTTAGACAGGGAGGAATAAGGGAGCAGTACTTC. Translated, it gives CSVRQGGIREQYF. The chain has TRBV29-1 and TRBJ2-7, with a possible D match to TRBD1 (7 bases). The germline gives CDR1 SQVTM, CDR2 ANQGSEA. V was cut by 5 bases and J by 7 bases, with 18 bases left in between. The CDR3 length is 13 residues.

J is TRBJ2-1 and V is TRBV15; TRBD1 aligns across 8 bases. Unmatched junction bases numbered 14, after V lost 10 bases and J lost 6 bases. CDR3 length: 15 amino acids. Germline CDR1 and CDR2: LNHNV and YYDKDF (reference sequence). Here the CDR3 reads CASSLSRGLLNEQFF. CDR3 DNA sequence: TGTGCCAGCAGTTTATCCAGGGGGCTTCTCAATGAGCAGTTCTTC.

This clonotype was counted at least ten times. This sequence joins TRBV20-1 and TRBJ2-3, with TRBD1 matching over 9 bases. With V trimmed by 3 bases and J by 4 bases, 5 bases remained unmatched. CDR1 DFQATT and CDR2 SNEGSKA come from the germline V gene (reference sequence). The CDR3 runs to 14 residues. CDR3: CSARGTGGPDTQYF. The CDR3 DNA is TGCAGTGCTAGGGGAACAGGGGGCCCAGATACGCAGTATTTT.

Note on this clonotype: Its ends do not fully match the called genes, so a read error is possible. The chain couples TRBV7-7 to TRBJ2-3, with TRBD1 as a possible D gene (5 bases). The CDR3 contains 14 residues. CDR1 is SSHAT, CDR2 FNYEAQ, per germline (reference sequence). In nucleotides, the CDR3 is TGTGCCTGGAGTGACCTGTGGGGCACAGAGACGCAGTATTTT. This codes for CAWSDLWGTETQYF.

This chain connects TRBV2 to TRBJ2-7; tentative D call: TRBD1 (6 bases). The V end was cut by 3 bases, the J end by 0 bases, with 9 bases between. The CDR3 loop spans 14 amino acids. Germline CDR1 and CDR2: SNHLY and FYNNEI. DNA for the CDR3: TGTGCCAGCAGTGAGCAGGGGAGCTCCTACGAGCAGTACTTC. It is translated as CASSEQGSSYEQYF.

There are many counts of this clonotype. V gene TRBV19 combines with J gene TRBJ2-1; possibly TRBD2 for D (6 bases). The V end lost 3 bases, the J end lost 5 bases, and 17 bases lay between the germline ends. Germline V gene data show CDR1 as LNHDA and CDR2 as SQIVND (reference sequence). The length of the CDR3 is 16 residues. CDR3 loop: CASSMAEGRGNNEQFF. Written as DNA, the CDR3 is TGTGCCAGTAGTATGGCAGAAGGGCGGGGCAACAATGAGCAGTTCTTC.

The chain is built from TRBV7-8 and TRBJ1-6; D is unclear. V was shortened by 3 bases and J by 6 bases, with 6 bases between the two germline ends. CDR3 length equals 13 residues. Germline lookup yields CDR1 SGHVS and CDR2 FQNEAQ. The CDR3 nucleotides are TGTGCCAGCAGCTTCCAGCTTAATTCACCCCTCCACTTT. It translates to CASSFQLNSPLHF.

The chain carries TRBV2 and TRBJ2-5; 11 bases are a match to TRBD2. Germline CDR1 reads SNHLY; CDR2 reads FYNNEI. This CDR3 comprises 14 residues. The trim removed 4 bases at V and 3 bases at J, leaving 1 base unmatched. The CDR3: CASSVLAGEETQYF. The CDR3 bases are TGTGCCAGCAGTGTACTAGCGGGGGAAGAGACCCAGTACTTC.

This clonotype was counted many times. The chain uses TRBV30 and TRBJ2-7; 7 bases are shared with TRBD1. The CDR3 length is 12 residues. CDR1 GTSNPN and CDR2 SVGIG come from the germline V gene (reference sequence). Trimming cost V 4 bases and J 6 bases; bases outside gene matches: 6. The CDR3 DNA follows: TGTGCCTGGATGGGACAGTCATCCGAGCAGTACTTC. Translated: CAWMGQSSEQYF.

This chain joins TRBV24-1 and TRBJ2-7; 11 bases agree with TRBD1. The CDR3 totals 16 residues. Per germline, CDR1 KGHDR and CDR2 SFDVKD. V shed 1 base, J shed 3 bases, and the junction held 4 bases outside the gene matches. In DNA, the CDR3 is TGTGCCACCAGTGATTTAGGGACAGGGGGACTCTACGAGCAGTACTTC. Protein product: CATSDLGTGGLYEQYF.

CDR3 sequence: CASVEPRGEGEKLFF. The CDR3 DNA reads as TGTGCCAGCGTTGAACCCAGGGGAGAGGGGGAAAAACTGTTTTTT. This chain connects TRBV25-1 to TRBJ1-4, with D possibly matching TRBD1 (6 bases). There are 15 residues in the CDR3. CDR1 and CDR2 (germline): MGHDK, SYGVNS. The germline V and J ends were trimmed by 8 bases and 8 bases, with 21 bases remaining between them. The full variable domain, with the rest looked up from reference TRBV25-1 and TRBJ1-4, is EADIYQTPRYLVIGTGKKITLECSQTMGHDKMYWYQQDPGMELHLIHYSYGVNSTEKGDLSSESTVSRIRTEHFPLTLESARPSHTSQYLCASVEPRGEGEKLFFGSGTQLSVL.

This clonotype occurred many times. The chain couples TRBV5-1 to TRBJ2-5, with 11 positions matching TRBD1. The CDR3 loop spans 16 amino acids. After removal of 4 bases from V and 0 bases from J, the junction contained 5 bases not matched to a gene. Looked up from germline, CDR1 is SGHRS and CDR2 is YFSETQ. For the CDR3, the DNA is TGCGCCAGCAGCCCAGGGACAGGGGGATACCAAGAGACCCAGTACTTC. Translation: CASSPGTGGYQETQYF. Full variable domain (rest looked up from reference TRBV5-1 and TRBJ2-5): KAGVTQTPRYLIKTRGQQVTLSCSPISGHRSVSWYQQTPGQGLQFLFEYFSETQRNKGNFPGRFSGRQFSNSRSEMNVSTLELGDSALYLCASSPGTGGYQETQYFGPGTRLLVL.

The chain employs TRBV9 and TRBJ1-6; 7 bases are a match to TRBD1. Germline lookup yields CDR1 SGDLS and CDR2 YYNGEE. The V and J ends lost 4 bases and 10 bases, in that order; junction bases with no gene match: 11. The CDR3 has 15 amino acids. The CDR3 reads CASSYQGVPKSPLHF. The CDR3 coding sequence is TGTGCCAGCAGCTATCAGGGGGTGCCGAAGTCACCCCTCCACTTT.

A note on this clonotype: A much more abundant neighbour one base away suggests this may be a read error. The chain uses TRBV5-1 and TRBJ2-2; D might be TRBD2 (6 bases). Germline CDR1 SGHRS, CDR2 YFSETQ. This CDR3 region has 17 residues. Trimming removed 7 bases from V and 4 bases from J, with 23 bases in between. CDR3 sequence (DNA): TGCGCCAGCGGTCTTAAACGGGGGACGGTAAGCACCGGGGAGCTGTTTTTT. Protein: CASGLKRGTVSTGELFF.

This clonotype showed up just a few times. A much larger clone lies a single base off, so this may be a read error. The chain links TRBV20-1 to TRBJ1-2; weak D call: TRBD1 (6 bases). Germline CDR1 DFQATT, CDR2 SNEGSKA (reference sequence). This CDR3 is 13 amino acids long. CDR3 in DNA: TGCAGTGCTAGGTGGGGTGGGGGCCAAGGCTACGCCTTC. It specifies CSARWGGGQGYAF.

This clonotype has ten or more counts. The chain links TRBV28 to TRBJ2-5; no reliable D call. Looked up from germline, CDR1 is MDHEN and CDR2 is SYDVKM. Trimming left V 1 base short and J 5 bases short, with 5 bases between. The CDR3 totals 12 residues. The DNA for the CDR3 is TGTGCCAGCAGTTTATTGGCCGAGACCCAGTACTTC. Amino acid sequence: CASSLLAETQYF.

The sample holds one count of this clonotype. J is TRBJ1-1 and V is TRBV10-3; tentative D call: TRBD1 (5 bases). The germline V gene encodes CDR1 ENHRY and CDR2 SYGVKD. Trimming shortened V by 6 bases and J by 0 bases, and 8 bases separated the two germline ends. This CDR3 has 13 amino acids. In DNA, the CDR3 is TGTGCCATCAGGGAACAGGTGAACACTGAAGCTTTCTTT. Residues: CAIREQVNTEAFF.

The table lists this clonotype with many counts. The rearrangement uses TRBV19 and TRBJ2-1, with TRBD2 identical over 8 bases. This CDR3 spans 15 amino acids. Looked up from germline, CDR1 is LNHDA and CDR2 is SQIVND (reference sequence). V was pared by 7 bases and J by 7 bases, with 12 bases of the junction left unmatched. The CDR3: CASTRGGGRVNEQFF. The CDR3 DNA sequence: TGTGCCAGTACTCGGGGGGGCGGGCGAGTAAATGAGCAGTTCTTC.

This clonotype was counted at least ten times. The chain has TRBV20-1 and TRBJ1-2; D gene uncertain. CDR1 and CDR2 (germline): DFQATT, SNEGSKA (reference sequence). The length of the CDR3 is 11 residues. The V end was cut by 2 bases, the J end by 7 bases, with 8 bases between. The CDR3 DNA reads TGCAGTGCTAGACTTCAACCTGGCTACACCTTC. Translating it yields CSARLQPGYTF.

Ten or more counts support this clonotype. The rearrangement links TRBV5-1 to TRBJ2-2; no definite D call. V shed 0 bases and J shed 7 bases, with 10 bases lying between them. This CDR3 has 14 residues. The germline V gene encodes CDR1 SGHRS and CDR2 YFSETQ. Here the CDR3 DNA reads TGCGCCAGCAGCTTGGGGTCTGGGTTCGGGGAGCTGTTTTTT. Encoded protein: CASSLGSGFGELFF.

This clonotype was seen at least ten times. The chain carries TRBV7-3 and TRBJ1-2; possibly TRBD1 for D (5 bases). Germline V gene lookup returns CDR1 SGHTA and CDR2 FQGTGA. Trimming removed 5 bases from V and 2 bases from J, with 12 bases in between. This CDR3 is built from 14 residues. CDR3 in amino acids: CASSPGHRNYGYTF. CDR3 nucleotides: TGTGCCAGCAGCCCCGGACACAGGAACTATGGCTACACCTTC. Using reference TRBV7-3 and TRBJ1-2 for the parts outside the CDR3, the full variable domain is GAGVSQTPSNKVTEKGKYVELRCDPISGHTALYWYRQSLGQGPEFLIYFQGTGAADDSGLPNDRFFAVRPEGSVSTLKIQRTERGDSAVYLCASSPGHRNYGYTFGSGTRLTVV.

In this sample, this clonotype turned up many times. The V gene is TRBV19, the J gene TRBJ1-2; perhaps TRBD1 as D (6 bases). The CDR3 consists of 15 residues. Trimming removed 7 bases from V and 3 bases from J, with 18 bases in between. Germline loops: CDR1 LNHDA, CDR2 SQIVND (reference sequence). In DNA form, the CDR3 reads TGTGCCAGTACCGGAAGGGGGATTTTTTACTATGGCTACACCTTC. Translated, it gives CASTGRGIFYYGYTF.

V and J are TRBV20-1 and TRBJ1-1; no clear D gene. Germline values: CDR1 DFQATT, CDR2 SNEGSKA (reference sequence). This CDR3 has 13 amino acids. Trimming took off 2 bases at V and 1 base at J, with 8 bases between the two ends. CDR3 in DNA: TGCAGTGCTAGATCCCCAGGGAACACTGAAGCTTTCTTT. Residues: CSARSPGNTEAFF.

In regard to this clonotype: It may be a read error: a sequence one base away is much more abundant. J is TRBJ1-1 and V is TRBV12-3 or TRBV12-4; D is unclear. CDR3 size: 14 residues. The CDR3 sequence: CASSRGRLNTEASF. The CDR3 DNA is TGTGCCAGCAGTCGAGGACGGTTGAACACTGAAGCTTCCTTT.

The chain links TRBV20-1 to TRBJ2-1; D gene ambiguous. V lost 0 bases and J lost 9, with 6 bases in between. The CDR3 spans 11 residues. CDR1 and CDR2 (germline): DFQATT, SNEGSKA (reference sequence). The CDR3 region is CSARDTVEQFF. In DNA, the CDR3 is TGCAGTGCTAGAGATACGGTTGAGCAGTTCTTC.

This clonotype has at least ten counts. V gene TRBV15 combines with J gene TRBJ1-5; D remains ambiguous. Germline V gene sequence: CDR1 LNHNV, CDR2 YYDKDF (reference sequence). Trimming removed 0 bases from V and 9 bases from J, with 18 bases in between. The CDR3 is 16 residues long. The CDR3 region is CATSRDVQSGKWPQHF. CDR3 DNA sequence: TGTGCCACCAGCAGAGATGTACAGTCTGGTAAATGGCCCCAGCATTTT.